Sequencing of this T cell receptor (beta chain) was carried out in a study of technical replicates of blood from a few donors. Losses at the gene ends were 1 base for V and 2 bases for J; bases not matched to a gene: 3. The CDR3 totals 14 residues. Germline loops: CDR1 SGHNT, CDR2 YYREEE (reference sequence). Using immunoSEQ multiplex PCR, the repertoire was profiled, and TCRdb retains in-frame clones only, with some absent. The sample lists over 50,000 clones, about 95% occurring once. Material for sequencing was T cells isolated from PBMCs. The chain uses TRBV5-4 and TRBJ2-7; 7 bases fit TRBD2. The sequence derives from a human donor in good health. The CDR3 is CASSLSSGTYEQYF. Here the CDR3 DNA reads TGTGCCAGCAGCTTGTCTAGCGGAACCTACGAGCAGTACTTC. The whole variable domain, remainder taken from reference TRBV5-4 and TRBJ2-7, is ETGVTQSPTHLIKTRGQQVTLRCSSQSGHNTVSWYQQALGQGPQFIFQYYREEENGRGNFPPRFSGLQFPNYSSELNVNALELDDSALYLCASSLSSGTYEQYFGPGTRLTVT.